A single sample gave rise to the 30 T cell receptor beta chains below, sequenced in a study of cytomegalovirus exposure and HLA in healthy donors. The study ran its PCR with 60 Vbeta and 13 Jbeta primers. Assay used: immunoSEQ multiplex PCR; TCRdb lists only in-frame clones, some missing. Of about 230,000 clones in the sample, about 80% were seen once. The material sequenced was PBMCs. The receptor source for this set is a woman aged 60 to 75 in good health and CMV-seropositive.

This chain links TRBV5-5 with TRBJ2-7, with TRBD1 matching 7 bases. V shed 10 bases and J 7 bases; nucleotides not matched to a gene: 11. The CDR3 sequence is 12 residues long. The germline V gene encodes CDR1 SGHKS and CDR2 YYEKEE (reference sequence). The CDR3, as DNA: TGTGCCGGATCAAGGGGGCTAGGAGAGCAGTACTTC. This encodes CAGSRGLGEQYF. The variable domain in full, completed from reference TRBV5-5 and TRBJ2-7, reads DAGVTQSPTHLIKTRGQQVTLRCSPISGHKSVSWYQQVLGQGPQFIFQYYEKEERGRGNFPDRFSARQFPNYSSELNVNALLLGDSALYLCAGSRGLGEQYFGPGTRLTVT.

This chain links TRBV20-1 with TRBJ2-7; a possible D gene is TRBD2 (5 bases). Germline loops: CDR1 DFQATT, CDR2 SNEGSKA (reference sequence). This CDR3 contains 11 residues. V was shortened by 6 bases and J by 7 bases, with 13 bases between the two germline ends. CDR3 loop: CSAGVSGEQYF. CDR3 DNA sequence: TGCAGTGCCGGGGTGTCCGGGGAGCAGTACTTC.

The chain combines TRBV11-2 with TRBJ2-5; the match to TRBD1 covers 7 bases. The germline V gene encodes CDR1 SGHAT and CDR2 FQNNGV. Unmatched junction bases numbered 9, after V lost 5 bases and J lost 12 bases. The CDR3 has 12 amino acids. CDR3 in DNA: TGTGCCAGCAGCCGGAACCGGGACAGAGAGTACTTC. It encodes CASSRNRDREYF.

The chain employs TRBV5-1 and TRBJ2-1, with TRBD1 identical over 9 bases. The CDR3 sequence is 13 residues long. Germline CDR1 reads SGHRS; CDR2 reads YFSETQ. V was clipped by 4 bases and J by 8 bases; unmatched bases: 4. DNA of the CDR3: TGCGCCAGCAGCCGGGACAGGGCGGATGAGCAGTTCTTC. It is translated as CASSRDRADEQFF.

The rearrangement joins TRBV19 to TRBJ1-2; no definite D call. CDR3 length: 13 amino acids. CDR1 is LNHDA and CDR2 is SQIVND in the germline V gene (reference sequence). Trimming removed 6 bases from V and 1 base from J, with 9 bases in between. The CDR3 loop reads CASRRQNNYGYTF. The CDR3 coding sequence is TGTGCCAGTAGAAGACAAAATAACTATGGCTACACCTTC.

This clone was found a few times. The V and J genes are TRBV6-5 and TRBJ2-1; 12 nucleotides line up with TRBD2. Germline lookup yields CDR1 MNHEY and CDR2 SVGAGI. CDR3 length equals 15 residues. After removal of 5 bases from V and 7 bases from J, the junction contained 6 bases not matched to a gene. CDR3 in DNA: TGTGCCAGCAGTCCGACTAGCGGGAGAAAAAATGAGCAGTTCTTC. Translating it yields CASSPTSGRKNEQFF.

The chain employs TRBV5-4 and TRBJ1-6, with 8 bases identical to TRBD1. V lost 4 bases to trimming and J lost 7 bases; unmatched junction nucleotides: 7. The CDR3 runs to 15 residues. Germline CDR1 is SGHNT and CDR2 is YYREEE (reference sequence). This chain's CDR3 is CASSPTGAENSPLHF. The DNA of the CDR3 is TGTGCCAGCAGCCCGACAGGGGCGGAGAATTCACCCCTCCACTTT.

The CDR3 nucleotides read TGTGCCAGCAGCACCGGACTCTTGTTTCCGTTCTTC. Its translation is CASSTGLLFPFF. This rearrangement joins TRBV7-2 to TRBJ2-1; possible D gene TRBD2, 5 bases. The CDR3 contains 12 residues. The germline CDR1 and CDR2 sequences are SGHTA and FQGNSA. V lost 5 bases to trimming and J lost 15 bases, with 17 bases between them.

The chain recombines TRBV6-1 with TRBJ1-2; possible D gene TRBD1, 6 bases. With 6 bases removed from V and 4 bases from J, the gap between germline ends came to 12 bases. Germline CDR1 and CDR2: MNHNS and SASEGT. There are 13 residues in the CDR3. CDR3 protein: CASRAVQGYGYTF. As DNA, the CDR3 is TGTGCCAGCAGAGCTGTACAGGGCTATGGCTACACCTTC.

The CDR3 loop is CASSLAYGQSSYEQYF. In DNA form, the CDR3 reads TGTGCCAGCAGCTTAGCGTACGGACAGTCATCCTACGAGCAGTACTTC. The J gene is TRBJ2-7, the V gene TRBV7-2; the D gene is possibly TRBD1 (6 bases). Trimming took 0 bases from V and 1 from J, leaving 13 bases between them. The CDR3 loop spans 16 amino acids. Germline V gene sequence: CDR1 SGHTA, CDR2 FQGNSA.

Only a few counts were recorded for this clone. The V gene is TRBV6-6, the J gene TRBJ1-1; 8 bases fit TRBD1. CDR3 length equals 13 residues. The germline V gene encodes CDR1 MNHNY and CDR2 SVGAGI (reference sequence). V shed 6 bases and J 11 bases; nucleotides not matched to a gene: 11. DNA for the CDR3: TGTGCCAGCAGCCAGGGACAGGTTAATGGTGCTTTCTTT. It codes for CASSQGQVNGAFF.

CDR3 amino acids: CASSPERTDTQYF. The CDR3 DNA reads TGCGCCAGCAGCCCCGAGCGCACAGATACGCAGTATTTT. The chain employs TRBV5-1 and TRBJ2-3; D call uncertain. V shed 4 bases and J shed 1 base, with 7 bases lying between them. CDR3 size: 13 residues. Germline V CDR1 and CDR2: SGHRS, YFSETQ. Supplemented by reference TRBV5-1 and TRBJ2-3, the full variable domain reads KAGVTQTPRYLIKTRGQQVTLSCSPISGHRSVSWYQQTPGQGLQFLFEYFSETQRNKGNFPGRFSGRQFSNSRSEMNVSTLELGDSALYLCASSPERTDTQYFGPGTRLTVL.

V and J are TRBV18 and TRBJ2-3; possible D gene TRBD2, 6 bases. The CDR3 runs to 14 residues. Trimming pared 3 bases from V and 0 bases from J, leaving 7 bases between. Looked up from germline, CDR1 is KGHSH and CDR2 is LQKENI. The CDR3 region is CASSPGLSTDTQYF. CDR3 coding DNA: TGTGCCAGCTCACCGGGACTCAGCACAGATACGCAGTATTTT.

The chain joins TRBV10-2 to TRBJ1-2; the D is unclear. Germline V gene lookup returns CDR1 WSHSY and CDR2 SAAADI. This CDR3 is 13 amino acids long. The V gene lost 8 bases and the J gene lost 7 bases, with 17 bases spanning the gap. The CDR3 DNA reads as TGCGCCAGCCTTAGTAGTGGCGGAGGTGGCTACACCTTC. This encodes CASLSSGGGGYTF.

This chain connects TRBV4-2 to TRBJ2-5; 7 bases are a match to TRBD2. This CDR3 has 22 amino acids. J gave up 1 base and V 0 bases, and 23 bases lay outside the gene matches. Per the germline V gene, CDR1 is LGHNA and CDR2 is YNFKEQ. CDR3 sequence (DNA): TGTGCCAGCAGCCAAGATTTATCCCCTCCGGCAGATCTCTCGGGAGGCCAAGAGACCCAGTACTTC. As protein: CASSQDLSPPADLSGGQETQYF.

V and J are TRBV30 and TRBJ2-5, with 8 bases identical to TRBD1. The CDR3 length is 15 residues. The J segment lost 5 bases and the V segment lost 0 bases, leaving 8 bases of the junction unmatched. From germline, CDR1 is GTSNPN and CDR2 SVGIG (reference sequence). DNA for the CDR3: TGTGCCTGGAGTGTCGGGCCAGGGGGCAAGGAGACCCAGTACTTC. It yields the protein CAWSVGPGGKETQYF.

The genes are TRBV6-5 and TRBJ2-3; a possible D gene is TRBD1 (5 bases). Germline assignment: CDR1 MNHEY and CDR2 SVGAGI. Trimming removed 6 bases at V and 2 bases at J, with 15 bases between. The CDR3 has 15 residues. The CDR3 bases are TGTGCCAGCAGGAGGAACAGGAGAGACACAGATACGCAGTATTTT. This gives the protein CASRRNRRDTDTQYF.

This sequence joins TRBV7-2 and TRBJ2-7; D is perhaps TRBD1 (6 bases). The germline gives CDR1 SGHTA, CDR2 FQGNSA. V dropped 1 base and J dropped 5 bases, with 12 bases sitting between them. This CDR3 spans 14 amino acids. CDR3 nucleotides: TGTGCCAGCAGCTTAGATGGCAGGGGAAACGAGCAGTACTTC. It yields the protein CASSLDGRGNEQYF.

The chain employs TRBV16 and TRBJ1-5; D is possibly TRBD1 (6 bases). With 1 base removed from V and 6 bases from J, the gap between germline ends came to 10 bases. The CDR3 has 14 residues. The germline CDR1 and CDR2 sequences are KGHSY and FQNENV. The CDR3 here is CASSQLTGVQPQHF. The CDR3 coding sequence is TGTGCCAGCAGCCAATTGACAGGCGTTCAGCCCCAGCATTTT.

V and J are TRBV25-1 and TRBJ1-1, with 9 positions matching TRBD1. V shed 6 bases, J shed 6 bases, and the junction held 11 bases outside the gene matches. The CDR3 totals 15 residues. Germline V gene data show CDR1 as MGHDK and CDR2 as SYGVNS. In nucleotides, the CDR3 is TGTGCCAGCAGCTCGGGACAGGGATTTGTTTCTGAAGCTTTCTTT. Translating gives CASSSGQGFVSEAFF. The full variable domain, completed using reference TRBV25-1 and TRBJ1-1, is EADIYQTPRYLVIGTGKKITLECSQTMGHDKMYWYQQDPGMELHLIHYSYGVNSTEKGDLSSESTVSRIRTEHFPLTLESARPSHTSQYLCASSSGQGFVSEAFFGQGTRLTVV.

The V call is TRBV10-2, the J call TRBJ2-5; D perhaps matches TRBD2 (6 bases). Germline V lookup: CDR1 WSHSY, CDR2 SAAADI. The CDR3 length is 14 residues. Trimming pared 6 bases from V and 5 bases from J, leaving 16 bases between. The CDR3: CASSVGRRRETQYF. CDR3 nucleotide sequence: TGCGCCAGCAGCGTGGGGAGGCGGAGGGAGACCCAGTACTTC.

The chain carries TRBV21-1 and TRBJ2-3; the listed D gene, TRBD1, was not tested against the DNA. TRBV21-1 is listed as a pseudogene. The CDR3 consists of 19 residues. CDR3 residues: CASSIHKGVRDRGPDTQYF. CDR3 in DNA: TGTGCCAGCAGCATCCACAAAGGGGTAAGGGACAGGGGGCCAGATACGCAGTATTTT.

The rearrangement links TRBV2 to TRBJ1-2, with a tentative D call TRBD1 (5 bases). Germline values: CDR1 SNHLY, CDR2 FYNNEI. The CDR3 covers 12 residues. The ends were cut back, 6 bases at V and 2 bases at J, with 7 bases in the middle. For the CDR3, the DNA is TGTGCCAGCAGGCGACAGAACTATGGCTACACCTTC. Translated: CASRRQNYGYTF.

The CDR3 DNA follows: TGTGCCAGCAGATCCGGGACAAGTAACCGGGCTGAAGCTTTCTTT. As protein: CASRSGTSNRAEAFF. V gene TRBV27 combines with J gene TRBJ1-1, with D maybe TRBD1 (6 bases). The CDR3 has 15 residues. Looked up from germline, CDR1 is MNHEY and CDR2 is SMNVEV (reference sequence). V was clipped by 6 bases and J by 6 bases, with 20 bases between them.

The V and J genes are TRBV7-9 and TRBJ2-5; D might be TRBD2 (7 bases). V gave up 5 bases and J gave up 4 bases, with 17 bases separating them. Germline loops: CDR1 SEHNR, CDR2 FQNEAQ (reference sequence). The CDR3 spans 15 residues. The CDR3 protein is CASSDGGLGLETQYF. The CDR3 DNA sequence: TGTGCCAGCAGCGACGGGGGGCTGGGGTTAGAGACCCAGTACTTC.

The chain carries TRBV30 and TRBJ1-2, with TRBD1 as a possible D gene (5 bases). Germline-derived CDR1 and CDR2 are GTSNPN and SVGIG (reference sequence). The CDR3 has 14 amino acids. V was clipped by 2 bases and J by 5 bases, with 15 bases between them. The DNA for the CDR3 is TGTGCCTGGAGTCCAGACAGTCTTGGGTATGGCTACACCTTC. This codes for CAWSPDSLGYGYTF.

DNA for the CDR3: TGTGCCAGCAGCTTAGCTCTAGCGGGAGGTTACGAGCAGTACTTC. It translates to CASSLALAGGYEQYF. V usage is TRBV11-1 and J usage is TRBJ2-7; 11 positions agree with TRBD2. The CDR3 consists of 15 residues. Germline V gives CDR1 SGHAT, CDR2 FQDESV (reference sequence). The trim removed 0 bases at V and 4 bases at J, leaving 2 bases unmatched.

This clone is a singleton in its sample. V usage is TRBV9 and J usage is TRBJ2-1, with D possibly being TRBD1 (6 bases). The CDR3 runs 16 residues. The germline V gene encodes CDR1 SGDLS and CDR2 YYNGEE. V shed 0 bases and J shed 5 bases, with 15 bases lying between them. This chain's CDR3 is CASSVAIGTTNNEQFF. CDR3 DNA sequence: TGTGCCAGCAGCGTAGCTATCGGGACAACTAACAATGAGCAGTTCTTC.

This clone has a single count. The same CDR3 is also encoded by other DNA sequences in this sample. The CDR3 sequence: CASSKGGQSYNEQFF. The CDR3 nucleotides are TGTGCCAGCAGCAAGGGCGGGCAGTCCTACAATGAGCAGTTCTTC. V and J are TRBV11-3 and TRBJ2-1, with a weak D call TRBD2 (5 bases). The germline CDR1 and CDR2 sequences are SGHNT and YENEEA. V shed 5 bases and J shed 1 base, with 12 bases lying between them. The CDR3 is 15 residues long.

The chain uses TRBV5-4 and TRBJ2-5; D gene ambiguous. V lost 6 bases and J lost 3, with 6 bases in between. Germline CDR1 and CDR2: SGHNT and YYREEE (reference sequence). The CDR3 has 11 residues. Written as DNA, the CDR3 is TGTGCCAGCACACAAGAAGAGACCCAGTACTTC. It yields the protein CASTQEETQYF.